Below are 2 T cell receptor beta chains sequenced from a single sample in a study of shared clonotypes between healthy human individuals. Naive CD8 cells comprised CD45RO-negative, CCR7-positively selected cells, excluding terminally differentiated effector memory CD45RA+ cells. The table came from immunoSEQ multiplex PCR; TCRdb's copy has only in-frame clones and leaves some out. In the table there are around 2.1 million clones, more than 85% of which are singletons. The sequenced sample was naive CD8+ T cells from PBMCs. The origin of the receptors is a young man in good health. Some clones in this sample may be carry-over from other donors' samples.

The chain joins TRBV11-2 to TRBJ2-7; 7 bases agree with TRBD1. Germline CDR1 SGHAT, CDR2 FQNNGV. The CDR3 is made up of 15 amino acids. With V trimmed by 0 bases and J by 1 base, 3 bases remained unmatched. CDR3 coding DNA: TGTGCCAGCAGCTTAGATTGGGACAGTTCCTACGAGCAGTACTTC. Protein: CASSLDWDSSYEQYF. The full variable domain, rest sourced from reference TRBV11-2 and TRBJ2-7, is EAGVAQSPRYKIIEKRQSVAFWCNPISGHATLYWYQQILGQGPKLLIQFQNNGVVDDSQLPKDRFSAERLKGVDSTLKIQPAKLEDSAVYLCASSLDWDSSYEQYFGPGTRLTVT.

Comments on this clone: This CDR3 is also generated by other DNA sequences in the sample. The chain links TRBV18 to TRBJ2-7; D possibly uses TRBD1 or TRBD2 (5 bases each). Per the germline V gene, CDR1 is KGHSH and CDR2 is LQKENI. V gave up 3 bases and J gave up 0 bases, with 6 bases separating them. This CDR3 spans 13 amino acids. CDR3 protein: CASSPGTSYEQYF. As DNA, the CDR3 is TGTGCCAGCTCACCTGGGACCTCCTACGAGCAGTACTTC.